The TCR beta chain under discussion was sequenced for a study of cytomegalovirus exposure and HLA in healthy donors. PCR was performed using 60 Vbeta and 13 Jbeta primers. The assay was immunoSEQ multiplex PCR, and TCRdb's table has in-frame clones only and misses some. The table lists around 180,000 clones, more than 80% of them singletons. This clone was picked up one time. V shed 10 bases and J 4 bases; nucleotides not matched to a gene: 6. The V gene's germline CDR1 is ENHRY and CDR2 SYGVKD. The CDR3 length is 13 residues. The V call is TRBV10-3, the J call TRBJ2-3; 9 bases match TRBD2. Sequencing was done on a sample of PBMCs. The origin of this receptor is a male donor in good health and CMV-seronegative. The CDR3: CATVSGGPDTQYF. CDR3 nucleotides: TGTGCCACCGTTAGCGGGGGTCCAGATACGCAGTATTTT.